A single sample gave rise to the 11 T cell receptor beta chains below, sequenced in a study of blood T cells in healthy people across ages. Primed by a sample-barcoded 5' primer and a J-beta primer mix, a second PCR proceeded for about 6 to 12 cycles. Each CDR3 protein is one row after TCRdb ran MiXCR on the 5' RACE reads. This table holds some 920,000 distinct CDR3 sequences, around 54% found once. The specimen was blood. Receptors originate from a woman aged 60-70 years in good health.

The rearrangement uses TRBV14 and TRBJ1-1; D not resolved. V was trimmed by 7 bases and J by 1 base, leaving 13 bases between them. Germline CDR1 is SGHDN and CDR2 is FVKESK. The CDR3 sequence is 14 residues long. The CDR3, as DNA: TGTGCCAGCATTCGACCAAGTAGGAACACTGAAGCTTTCTTT. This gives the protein CASIRPSRNTEAFF. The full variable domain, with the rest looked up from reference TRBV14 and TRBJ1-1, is EAGVTQFPSHSVIEKGQTVTLRCDPISGHDNLYWYRRVMGKEIKFLLHFVKESKQDESGMPNNRFLAERTGGTYSTLKVQPAELEDSGVYFCASIRPSRNTEAFFGQGTRLTVV.

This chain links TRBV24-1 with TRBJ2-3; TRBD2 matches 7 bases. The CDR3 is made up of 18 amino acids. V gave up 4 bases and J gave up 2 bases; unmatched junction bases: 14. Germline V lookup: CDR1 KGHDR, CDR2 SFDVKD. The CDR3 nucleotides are TGTGCCACCAGTGACCCCCCGGGCGGGAGTGTTCCCACAGATACGCAGTATTTT. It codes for CATSDPPGGSVPTDTQYF.

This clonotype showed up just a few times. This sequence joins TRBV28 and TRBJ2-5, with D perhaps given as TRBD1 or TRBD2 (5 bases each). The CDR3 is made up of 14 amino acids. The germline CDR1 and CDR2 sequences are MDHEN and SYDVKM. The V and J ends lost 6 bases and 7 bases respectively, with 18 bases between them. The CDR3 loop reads CASSPGTSVRTQYF. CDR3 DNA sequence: TGTGCCAGCAGCCCCGGGACCTCGGTGCGGACCCAGTACTTC.

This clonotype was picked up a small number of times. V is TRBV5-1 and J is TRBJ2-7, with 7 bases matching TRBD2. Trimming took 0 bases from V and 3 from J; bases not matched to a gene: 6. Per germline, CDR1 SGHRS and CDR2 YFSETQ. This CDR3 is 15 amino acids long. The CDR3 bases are TGCGCCAGCAGCTTGGGGCTAGCGGAGCACTACGAGCAGTACTTC. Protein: CASSLGLAEHYEQYF.

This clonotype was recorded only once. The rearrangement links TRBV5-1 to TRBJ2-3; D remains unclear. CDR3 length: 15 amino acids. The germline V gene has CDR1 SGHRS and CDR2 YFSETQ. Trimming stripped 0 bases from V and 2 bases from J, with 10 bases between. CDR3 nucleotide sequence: TGCGCCAGCAGCTTGGGCGTCGGCCACACAGATACGCAGTATTTT. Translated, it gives CASSLGVGHTDTQYF.

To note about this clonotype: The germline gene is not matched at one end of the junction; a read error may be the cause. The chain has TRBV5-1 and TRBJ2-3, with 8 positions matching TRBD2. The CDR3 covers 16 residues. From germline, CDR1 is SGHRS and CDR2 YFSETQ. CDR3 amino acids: CASSLASGGPTDTQYF. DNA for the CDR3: TGTGCCAGCAGCTTAGCTTCGGGAGGGCCGACAGATACGCAGTATTTT.

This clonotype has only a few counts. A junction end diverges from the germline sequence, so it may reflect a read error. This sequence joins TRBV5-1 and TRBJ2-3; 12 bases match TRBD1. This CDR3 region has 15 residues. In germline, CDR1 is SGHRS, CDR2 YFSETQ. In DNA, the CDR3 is TGTGCCAGCAGCTTGGGACAGGGGGCAGGAGATACGCAGTATTTT. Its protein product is CASSLGQGAGDTQYF.

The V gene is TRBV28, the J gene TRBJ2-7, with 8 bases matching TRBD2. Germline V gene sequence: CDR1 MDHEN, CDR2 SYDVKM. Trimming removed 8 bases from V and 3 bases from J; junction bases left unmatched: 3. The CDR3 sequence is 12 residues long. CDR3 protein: CASREGHYEQYF. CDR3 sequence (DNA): TGTGCCAGCCGGGAGGGCCACTACGAGCAGTACTTC.

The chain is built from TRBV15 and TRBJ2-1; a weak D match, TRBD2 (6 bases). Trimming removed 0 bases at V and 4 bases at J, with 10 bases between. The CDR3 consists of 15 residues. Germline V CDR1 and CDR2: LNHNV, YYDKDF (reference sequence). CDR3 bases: TGTGCCACCAGCAGAGATCTTGGGGGGTACAATGAGCAGTTCTTC. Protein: CATSRDLGGYNEQFF.

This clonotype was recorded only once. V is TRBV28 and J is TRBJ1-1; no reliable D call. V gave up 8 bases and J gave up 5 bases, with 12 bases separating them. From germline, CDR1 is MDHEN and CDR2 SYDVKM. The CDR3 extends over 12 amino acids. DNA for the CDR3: TGTGCCAGCCGACAACAGCAGACTGAAGCTTTCTTT. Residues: CASRQQQTEAFF.

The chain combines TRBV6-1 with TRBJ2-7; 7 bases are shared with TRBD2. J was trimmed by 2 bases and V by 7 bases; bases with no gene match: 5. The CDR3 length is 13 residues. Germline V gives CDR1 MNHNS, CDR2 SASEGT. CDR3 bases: TGTGCCAGCATGGCTAGCGGAACCTACGAGCAGTACTTC. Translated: CASMASGTYEQYF.